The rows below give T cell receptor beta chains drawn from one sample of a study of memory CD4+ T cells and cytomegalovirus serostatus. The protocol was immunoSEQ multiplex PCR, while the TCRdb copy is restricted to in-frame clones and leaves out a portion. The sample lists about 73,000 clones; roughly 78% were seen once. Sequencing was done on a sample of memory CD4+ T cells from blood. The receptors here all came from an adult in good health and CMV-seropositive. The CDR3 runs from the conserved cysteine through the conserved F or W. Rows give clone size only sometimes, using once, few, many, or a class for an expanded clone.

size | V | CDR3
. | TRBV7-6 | CASSLANGQAGDTQYF
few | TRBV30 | CAWSLTFPGTSGGEAFF
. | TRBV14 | CASSQGGNTIQETQYF
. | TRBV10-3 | CAINRDRDYEQYF
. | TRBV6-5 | CASSYSGGGYTF
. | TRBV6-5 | CASAGWNTGELFF
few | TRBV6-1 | CASSLQGGSLSGYTF
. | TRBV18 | CATKEGLQANYGYTF
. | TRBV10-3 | CAISDSSSGNTIYF
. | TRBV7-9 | CASSLGPGAVTEAFF
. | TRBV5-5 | CASSLFRTGLDEQYF
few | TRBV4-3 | CASSQAPTPNYGYTF
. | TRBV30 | CAWSRDGGETQYF
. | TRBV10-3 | CAIRDGDSNYGYTF
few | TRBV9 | CASNLGVAGANEQYF
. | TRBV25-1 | CASAPRGGDSDTQYF
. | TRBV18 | CASSPLTGVRRGVEQFF
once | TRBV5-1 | CASSLVGQGLKGYTF
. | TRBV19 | CASSPQAAGFNANGYTF
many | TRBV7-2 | CASSLERGLYQPQHF
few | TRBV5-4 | CASSLRGSSYNEQFF
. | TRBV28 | CASRSLVLNEQFF
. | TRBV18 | CASSTNRNTEAFF
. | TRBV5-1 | CASSLTGGSYNEQFF
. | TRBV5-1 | CASSLGGDTEAFF
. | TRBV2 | CASSEANRYGYTF
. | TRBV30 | CAWVRGRNTEAFF
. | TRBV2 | CASMGTGRNTEAFF
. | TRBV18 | CASSPPTAETQYF
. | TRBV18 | CASSPAQGNSPLHF
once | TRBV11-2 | CASSFTLGQGAPNEQFF
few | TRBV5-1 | CASSLGAAEAFF
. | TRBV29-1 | CSVGQGNYGYTF
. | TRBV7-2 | CARGGPTGNEQFF
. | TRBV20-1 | CSAGQGLSF
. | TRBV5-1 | CASSWTGNTGELFF
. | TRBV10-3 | CATRRGYEQYF
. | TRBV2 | CASQSGSSYNEQFF
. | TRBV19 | CASSMLAGPYGYTF
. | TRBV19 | CASRYLAGTDTQYF
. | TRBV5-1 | CASSAGGYEQYF